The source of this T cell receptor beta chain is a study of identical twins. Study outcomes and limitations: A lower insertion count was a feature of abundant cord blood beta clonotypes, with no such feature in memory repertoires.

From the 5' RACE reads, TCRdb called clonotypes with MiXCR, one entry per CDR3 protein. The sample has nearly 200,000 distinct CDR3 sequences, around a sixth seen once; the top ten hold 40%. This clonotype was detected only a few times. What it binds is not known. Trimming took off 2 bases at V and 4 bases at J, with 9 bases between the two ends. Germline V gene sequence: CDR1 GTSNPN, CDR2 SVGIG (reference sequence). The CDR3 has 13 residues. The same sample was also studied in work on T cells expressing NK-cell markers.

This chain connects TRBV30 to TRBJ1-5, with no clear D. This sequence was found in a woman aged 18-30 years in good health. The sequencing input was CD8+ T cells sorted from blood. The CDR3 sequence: CAWSQGSNQPQHF. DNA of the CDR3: TGTGCCTGGAGTCAAGGAAGTAATCAGCCCCAGCATTTT.